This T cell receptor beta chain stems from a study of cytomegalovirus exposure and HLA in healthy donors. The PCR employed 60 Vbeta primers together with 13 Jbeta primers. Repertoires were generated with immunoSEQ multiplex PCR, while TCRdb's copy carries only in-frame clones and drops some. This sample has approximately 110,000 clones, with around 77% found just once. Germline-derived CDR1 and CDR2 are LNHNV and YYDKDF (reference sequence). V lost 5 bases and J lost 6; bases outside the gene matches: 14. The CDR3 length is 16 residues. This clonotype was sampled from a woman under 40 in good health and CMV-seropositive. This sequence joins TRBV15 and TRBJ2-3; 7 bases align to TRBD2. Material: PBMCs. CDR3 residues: CATSDRTSSPRDTQYF. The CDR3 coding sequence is TGTGCCACCAGCGATCGGACTAGTTCCCCCAGGGATACGCAGTATTTT.